The 16 T cell receptor beta chains reported below all come from one sample, sequenced in a study of T-cell memory formation after mild COVID-19. TCRdb processed the 5' RACE reads anew with MiXCR; each CDR3 protein has one entry. In the table there are hundreds of thousands of distinct CDR3 sequences, just under 20% of which are singletons. Sequenced sample: PBMCs or a T cell subset sorted from them (not recorded which). The receptors were sampled from a man between 18 and 29 years old who had mild COVID-19 (a few samples of this study predate the infection). Cell type and time point are not known.

V and J are TRBV13 and TRBJ1-6; tentatively, D is TRBD1 (6 bases). The CDR3 contains 15 residues. Trimming removed 1 base at V and 6 bases at J, with 10 bases between. Germline assignment: CDR1 PRHDT and CDR2 FYEKMQ (reference sequence). CDR3 region: CASSLAPGANSPLHF. CDR3 nucleotides: TGTGCCAGCAGCTTAGCTCCGGGGGCTAATTCACCCCTCCACTTT.

The chain combines TRBV20-1 with TRBJ2-3, with no clear D. This CDR3 is built from 14 residues. Trimming left V 1 base short and J 2 bases short, with 10 bases between. Germline assignment: CDR1 DFQATT and CDR2 SNEGSKA (reference sequence). The CDR3, as DNA: TGCAGTGCTAGAGCGGGCCCCTCCACAGATACGCAGTATTTT. As protein: CSARAGPSTDTQYF.

This clonotype has ten or more counts. The V and J genes are TRBV29-1 and TRBJ2-3, with TRBD2 identical over 14 bases. V was clipped by 4 bases and J by 6 bases; unmatched bases: 3. The CDR3 loop spans 14 amino acids. Germline CDR1 SQVTM, CDR2 ANQGSEA. The CDR3 nucleotides read TGCAGCGTTGTAGGACTAGCGGGGGGCGATACGCAGTATTTT. This encodes CSVVGLAGGDTQYF.

The V and J genes are TRBV3-1 and TRBJ2-5; tentatively, D is TRBD2 (7 bases). CDR3 length equals 17 residues. From germline, CDR1 is LGHDT and CDR2 YNNKEL (reference sequence). The ends were cut back, 3 bases at V and 1 base at J, with 18 bases in the middle. This CDR3 reads CASSHRRGGSGQETQYF. DNA for the CDR3: TGTGCCAGCAGCCACCGGAGGGGGGGTAGCGGCCAAGAGACCCAGTACTTC.

This chain connects TRBV28 to TRBJ1-1; D is ambiguous. The V end lost 7 bases, the J end lost 0 bases, and 15 bases lay between the germline ends. There are 15 residues in the CDR3. CDR1 and CDR2 (germline): MDHEN, SYDVKM. DNA of the CDR3: TGTGCCAGCATCGCGGGGTCGATTATGAACACTGAAGCTTTCTTT. This encodes CASIAGSIMNTEAFF.

Comments on this clonotype: Given a much more abundant clone one base away, this may be a read error. This chain joins TRBV6-5 and TRBJ2-7; D call uncertain. The CDR3 covers 12 residues. CDR1 MNHEY and CDR2 SVGAGI come from the germline V gene. V was cut by 6 bases and J by 0 bases, with 6 bases left in between. The CDR3 reads CASSHGSYEQYF. CDR3 in DNA: TGTGCCAGCAGCCACGGCTCCTACGAGCAGTACTTC.

This clonotype was counted at least ten times. This chain connects TRBV18 to TRBJ2-3; no definite D call. The V and J ends lost 9 bases and 6 bases respectively, with 13 bases between them. The CDR3 contains 12 residues. CDR1 is KGHSH and CDR2 is LQKENI in the germline V gene. CDR3 DNA sequence: TGTGCCAGTAGTCCTCCCGGCGATACGCAGTATTTT. Translated, it gives CASSPPGDTQYF.

V usage is TRBV5-1 and J usage is TRBJ1-2; the D gene is possibly TRBD1 (6 bases). The V gene's germline CDR1 is SGHRS and CDR2 YFSETQ. The ends were cut back, 0 bases at V and 3 bases at J, with 9 bases in the middle. The CDR3 runs to 14 residues. CDR3 sequence: CASSLGQVDYGYTF. The CDR3 nucleotides read TGCGCCAGCAGCTTGGGACAGGTAGACTATGGCTACACCTTC.

The rearrangement uses TRBV20-1 and TRBJ1-3, with D tentatively TRBD1 (5 bases). Between the trimmed V and J ends, which lost 0 bases and 0 bases, there was a span of 15 bases. This CDR3 region has 17 residues. Germline V lookup: CDR1 DFQATT, CDR2 SNEGSKA (reference sequence). CDR3 sequence: CSARDPGDVLSGNTIYF. The CDR3 DNA reads as TGCAGTGCTAGAGATCCGGGGGATGTCCTCTCTGGAAACACCATATATTTT.

The rearrangement joins TRBV6-1 to TRBJ2-2, with TRBD2 matching over 7 bases. Germline-derived CDR1 and CDR2 are MNHNS and SASEGT. CDR3 length equals 14 residues. J gave up 1 base and V 8 bases, and 4 bases lay outside the gene matches. CDR3 loop: CASEREMNTGELFF. In nucleotides, the CDR3 is TGTGCCAGCGAGCGGGAAATGAACACCGGGGAGCTGTTTTTT.

This chain connects TRBV7-2 to TRBJ2-1, with TRBD2 matching 10 bases. Germline V gives CDR1 SGHTA, CDR2 FQGNSA. The CDR3 is 17 amino acids. V was pared by 1 base and J by 4 bases, with 7 bases of the junction left unmatched. This CDR3 is CASSLGLTSGAYNEQFF. The CDR3 DNA reads TGTGCCAGCAGCTTAGGCCTTACTAGCGGGGCATACAATGAGCAGTTCTTC.

This clonotype occurred once. The chain has TRBV20-1 and TRBJ2-5, with D perhaps TRBD1 or TRBD2 (5 bases each). This CDR3 is 11 amino acids long. Trimming left V 8 bases short and J 4 bases short, with 11 bases between. CDR1 is DFQATT, CDR2 SNEGSKA, per germline (reference sequence). The CDR3 loop is CSSRDGETQYF. The CDR3 coding sequence is TGCAGTTCCCGGGACGGAGAGACCCAGTACTTC.

The gene calls are TRBV4-3 and TRBJ1-2, with D hard to call. Germline V CDR1 and CDR2: LGHNA, YSLEER. V was cut by 0 bases and J by 5 bases, with 16 bases left in between. The CDR3 has 16 amino acids. CDR3 in DNA: TGCGCCAGCAGCCAAGATGGCCGTCGTCAGCTTTATGGCTACACCTTC. Protein sequence: CASSQDGRRQLYGYTF.

In this sample, this clonotype turned up a few times. This chain uses TRBV7-2 with TRBJ2-3; D is perhaps TRBD2 (6 bases). The CDR3 extends over 16 amino acids. In germline, CDR1 is SGHTA, CDR2 FQGNSA. Trimming removed 3 bases from V and 0 bases from J, with 13 bases in between. The CDR3 region has the DNA TGTGCCAGCAGCTTCCTCGTCGGGGGAAGCACAGATACGCAGTATTTT. As protein: CASSFLVGGSTDTQYF. Combining the CDR3 with reference TRBV7-2 and TRBJ2-3 gives the whole variable domain GAGVSQSPSNKVTEKGKDVELRCDPISGHTALYWYRQSLGQGLEFLIYFQGNSAPDKSGLPSDRFSAERTGGSVSTLTIQRTQQEDSAVYLCASSFLVGGSTDTQYFGPGTRLTVL.

The chain combines TRBV5-1 with TRBJ1-2; D gene uncertain. The length of the CDR3 is 13 residues. Deletions cut 2 bases from V and 8 bases from J, with 13 bases between. Germline V lookup: CDR1 SGHRS, CDR2 YFSETQ. CDR3 in DNA: TGCGCCAGCAGCTTAGCGGAGTTCCGGGGCTACACCTTC. Residues: CASSLAEFRGYTF.

This clonotype was observed a few times. The J gene is TRBJ1-1, the V gene TRBV7-8; D is possibly TRBD1 (5 bases). The CDR3 has 14 residues. The V end was cut by 7 bases, the J end by 1 base, with 13 bases between. The germline gives CDR1 SGHVS, CDR2 FQNEAQ. The CDR3 DNA follows: TGTGCCAGCACGCGGGGGGGTACGAACACTGAAGCTTTCTTT. This translates into CASTRGGTNTEAFF.